Following are 10 T cell receptor beta chains from one sample sequenced in a study of blood T cell repertoires in COVID-19. Sequencing was performed with immunoSEQ multiplex PCR; in TCRdb, only in-frame clones are kept and a portion is missing. The sample consists of 150,000 to 200,000 clones, around 89% of them appearing once. The specimen sequenced was PBMCs or T cells enriched from blood (not recorded which). These receptors came from a woman aged 18 to 35 who had recovered from COVID-19.

V gene TRBV15 combines with J gene TRBJ1-5; D is unresolved. The CDR3 spans 12 residues. The ends were cut back, 0 bases at V and 7 bases at J, with 4 bases in the middle. Germline V gives CDR1 LNHNV, CDR2 YYDKDF (reference sequence). Written as DNA, the CDR3 is TGTGCCACCAGCAGAGATACACAGCCCCAGCATTTT. This encodes CATSRDTQPQHF.

This chain uses TRBV6-2 or TRBV6-3 with TRBJ2-7; 7 bases map to TRBD1. After removal of 8 bases from V and 2 bases from J, the junction contained 12 bases not matched to a gene. The CDR3 length is 15 residues. The germline V gene encodes CDR1 MNHEY and CDR2 SVGEGT. This CDR3 is CASCWIGTAPYEQYF. CDR3 in DNA: TGTGCCAGCTGTTGGATCGGGACAGCACCCTACGAGCAGTACTTC.

There are many counts of this clone. J is TRBJ2-2 and V is TRBV15; D is uncertain. There are 14 residues in the CDR3. Trimming cost V 4 bases and J 11 bases, with 17 bases left between them. The germline V gene has CDR1 LNHNV and CDR2 YYDKDF (reference sequence). The CDR3 nucleotides read TGTGCCACCAGCAAAAATCGAGAGGTAGAAGAGCTGTTTTTT. This sequence encodes CATSKNREVEELFF.

This sequence joins TRBV24-1 and TRBJ2-5, with TRBD1 as a possible D gene (5 bases). Per germline, CDR1 KGHDR and CDR2 SFDVKD. V was clipped by 4 bases and J by 2 bases, with 16 bases between them. The length of the CDR3 is 16 residues. As DNA, the CDR3 is TGTGCCACCAGTGACCCCAGGGTTGGGCAACAAGAGACCCAGTACTTC. Translated, it gives CATSDPRVGQQETQYF.

This chain connects TRBV5-1 to TRBJ2-2, with TRBD2 matching 8 bases. Germline trimming cut 7 bases from V and 4 bases from J; bases unmatched to any gene: 0. The CDR3 loop spans 12 amino acids. Germline CDR1 SGHRS, CDR2 YFSETQ. For the CDR3, the DNA is TGCGCCAGCGCGGGAGGCACCGGGGAGCTGTTTTTT. Its protein is CASAGGTGELFF.

This clone has only a few counts. This chain's CDR3 is CASSQFVRNTEAFF. CDR3 nucleotides: TGTGCCAGCAGCCAATTTGTCAGGAACACTGAAGCTTTCTTT. V usage is TRBV3-1 (or the pseudogene TRBV3-2) and J usage is TRBJ1-1; D unresolved. Germline CDR1 and CDR2: LGHDT and YNNKEL (reference sequence). The germline V and J ends were trimmed by 2 bases and 1 base, with 8 bases remaining between them. The CDR3 is 14 residues long.

The V and J genes are TRBV28 and TRBJ2-5, with D tentatively TRBD2 (5 bases). There are 14 residues in the CDR3. Trimming took 4 bases from V and 1 from J, leaving 10 bases between them. In germline, CDR1 is MDHEN, CDR2 SYDVKM. The CDR3 is CASSSSGIQETQYF. The DNA for the CDR3 is TGTGCCAGCAGTTCGTCGGGGATCCAAGAGACCCAGTACTTC. Full variable domain (rest looked up from reference TRBV28 and TRBJ2-5): DVKVTQSSRYLVKRTGEKVFLECVQDMDHENMFWYRQDPGLGLRLIYFSYDVKMKEKGDIPEGYSVSREKKERFSLILESASTNQTSMYLCASSSSGIQETQYFGPGTRLLVL.

CDR3 bases: TGTGCCAGCAGCTTTAGAAGTGGCGGGTGGGCGTACAATGAGCAGTTCTTC. Its translation: CASSFRSGGWAYNEQFF. The J gene is TRBJ2-1, the V gene TRBV7-6, with D possibly being TRBD2 (5 bases). The CDR3 length is 17 residues. V lost 3 bases, J lost 4 bases, and 19 bases lay in between. From germline, CDR1 is SGHVS and CDR2 FNYEAQ.

This rearrangement joins TRBV28 to TRBJ1-1, with 8 bases matching TRBD1. This CDR3 has 14 amino acids. Germline V gene data show CDR1 as MDHEN and CDR2 as SYDVKM. Trimming removed 6 bases from V and 4 bases from J; junction bases left unmatched: 7. CDR3 sequence: CASRATGETTEAFF. CDR3 nucleotides: TGTGCCAGCAGAGCGACAGGGGAGACCACTGAAGCTTTCTTT.

This sequence joins TRBV12-3 or TRBV12-4 and TRBJ2-7, with 7 nucleotides matching TRBD1. The CDR3 extends over 13 amino acids. V shed 3 bases, J shed 4 bases, and the junction held 3 bases outside the gene matches. CDR3 residues: CASSFDRVYEQYF. The CDR3, as DNA: TGTGCCAGCAGTTTCGACAGGGTTTACGAGCAGTACTTC.